The clone carrying this TCR beta chain was picked up one time. This CDR3 contains 11 residues. The V end was cut by 3 bases, the J end by 11 bases, with 13 bases between. CDR1 and CDR2 from the germline V gene are DFQATT and SNEGSKA (reference sequence). Healthy Caucasians from Russia aged roughly 6 to 90 served as donors. The entry originates in a study of blood T cells in healthy people across ages. The overall study: About one barcoded TCR beta cDNA was captured per two T cells.

The use of a sample-barcoded 5' primer and a J-beta primer mix characterized a second PCR of roughly 7 to 11 cycles. TCRdb re-called the 5' RACE reads through MiXCR, storing one row per CDR3 protein. The sample has fewer than 2,000,000 distinct CDR3 sequences, 30% to 40% seen once; the top ten hold around 11%. The source is a young woman in good health. Sequencing input: blood. The rearrangement uses TRBV20-1 and TRBJ1-1; TRBD1 might be the D (6 bases). CDR3 in amino acids: CSARMGARAFF. CDR3 bases: TGCAGTGCTAGGATGGGGGCAAGGGCTTTCTTT.